Listed below are T cell receptor beta chains from one sample, sequenced in a study of radiation and T cells in renal cell carcinoma. Produced via immunoSEQ multiplex PCR; TCRdb's table is partial and in-frame only. Of under 100,000 clones in the sample, around four fifths were seen once. The sample here was blood, taken from a patient whose treatment included radiotherapy and nephrectomy. These receptors were obtained from a man aged 50 to 59 with renal cell carcinoma. CDR3s include the opening cysteine and the closing phenylalanine or tryptophan. Fields, in order: CDR3 length, D gene, clone size, V gene, J gene, CDR3 DNA, CDR3 protein. A D gene is named only where the DNA matches it firmly. Size is omitted from some rows. Given values are once, few, many or a class for expanded clones.

13	.	.	TRBV5-5	TRBJ2-5	TGTGCCAGCAGCTTGCCCGTGGTAGAGACCCAGTACTTC	CASSLPVVETQYF
15	TRBD1	.	TRBV30	TRBJ2-6	TGTGCCTGGAGTCAGGGGGCACGTGGGGCCAACGTCCTGACTTTC	CAWSQGARGANVLTF
16	.	.	TRBV4-1	TRBJ2-1	TGCGCCAGCAGCCAAGGTCGGGCCCGGGGCGGTAATGAGCAGTTCTTC	CASSQGRARGGNEQFF
13	.	.	TRBV19	TRBJ1-1	TGTGCCAGTAGTATTCCCACTCATACTGAAGCTTTCTTT	CASSIPTHTEAFF
14	.	.	TRBV11-2	TRBJ1-1	TGTGCCAGCAGCTACCACCCCTTAGACACTGAAGCTTTCTTT	CASSYHPLDTEAFF
13	TRBD1	.	TRBV2	TRBJ2-5	TGTGCCAGCAGGGAACAGGGGAGCCGAACCCAGTACTTC	CASREQGSRTQYF
12	.	.	TRBV9	TRBJ1-3	TGTGCCAGCAGCGCAAACCGGGACACCATATATTTT	CASSANRDTIYF
14	TRBD1	.	TRBV19	TRBJ1-2	TGTGCCAGTAGTATTCCGGGACAGGGGAACGGCTACACCTTC	CASSIPGQGNGYTF
12	.	.	TRBV29-1	TRBJ2-7	TGCAGCGTGGCGGATGGGGATGCCGAGCAGTACTTC	CSVADGDAEQYF
14	TRBD1	.	TRBV27	TRBJ2-2	TGTGCCAGGACAGGGGGAGAGTACACCGGGGAGCTGTTTTTT	CARTGGEYTGELFF
16	.	.	TRBV4-1	TRBJ2-3	TGCGCCAGCAGCCAAGCCCCCGGGACGGACACAGATACGCAGTATTTT	CASSQAPGTDTDTQYF
13	TRBD1	.	TRBV7-2	TRBJ2-5	TGTGCCAGCAGCCCCGACAGGGGGCAAGTGCAGTACTTC	CASSPDRGQVQYF
12	.	.	TRBV6-5	TRBJ1-1	TGTGCCAGCAGCGGGACCTACACTGAAGCTTTCTTT	CASSGTYTEAFF
18	TRBD2	.	TRBV2	TRBJ2-6	TGTGCCAGCAGAACCGGGCTAGCGGGATTAGTGGGGGCCAACGTCCTGACTTTC	CASRTGLAGLVGANVLTF
16	TRBD2	.	TRBV7-7	TRBJ2-5	TGTGCTAGCAGCTTAGGAGGAAGCGGGAGGGCAGAGACCCAGTACTTC	CASSLGGSGRAETQYF
17	TRBD1	.	TRBV9	TRBJ1-3	TGTGCCAGCAGCGTAGGAGGGACAGGGACTGGTGGAAACACCATATATTTT	CASSVGGTGTGGNTIYF
12	.	.	TRBV5-1	TRBJ2-1	TGCGCCAGCAGGGACACCCACAATGAGCAGTTCTTC	CASRDTHNEQFF
15	.	.	TRBV9	TRBJ1-2	TGTGCCAGCAGCGTAGCAGGTACTCTAAACTATGGCTACACCTTC	CASSVAGTLNYGYTF
13	.	once	TRBV27	TRBJ1-5	TGTGCCAGCAGTTATACATACAATCAGCCCCAGCATTTT	CASSYTYNQPQHF
12	.	once	TRBV11-1	TRBJ1-1	TGTGCCAGCAGCTGGCGAAACACTGAAGCTTTCTTT	CASSWRNTEAFF
15	.	.	TRBV5-5	TRBJ2-6	TGTGCCAGCAGCTCTACAGGGAGTGGGGCCAACGTCCTGACTTTC	CASSSTGSGANVLTF
14	.	.	TRBV28	TRBJ1-3	TGTGCCAGCAGTTCCACAGGGTTAGGAAACACCATATATTTT	CASSSTGLGNTIYF
18	TRBD2	.	TRBV5-4	TRBJ2-3	TGTGCCAGCAGCTTTGATGGACCGCTACTAGCGGGAGCGAATACGCAGTATTTT	CASSFDGPLLAGANTQYF
15	TRBD1	.	TRBV7-9	TRBJ1-4	TGTGCCAGCAGCTTACCGACAGGGGGAAATGAAAAACTGTTTTTT	CASSLPTGGNEKLFF
13	.	.	TRBV28	TRBJ2-6	TGTGCCAGCAGTTTACGGGTAGCCAACGTCCTGACTTTC	CASSLRVANVLTF
13	.	.	TRBV10-3	TRBJ1-4	TGTGCCATCCAGGGCAGAACTAATGAAAAACTGTTTTTT	CAIQGRTNEKLFF
16	.	.	TRBV4-2	TRBJ1-4	TGTGCCAGCAGCCCAATACCGGGTGCAACTAATGAAAAACTGTTTTTT	CASSPIPGATNEKLFF
11	.	.	TRBV20-1	TRBJ2-7	TGCAGTGCTAGACAGGGGTACGAGCAGTACTTC	CSARQGYEQYF
18	.	.	TRBV7-7	TRBJ2-2	TGTGCTAGCAGTTTAGGAGTAGGCGGGATGGTCAACACCGGGGAGCTGTTTTTT	CASSLGVGGMVNTGELFF